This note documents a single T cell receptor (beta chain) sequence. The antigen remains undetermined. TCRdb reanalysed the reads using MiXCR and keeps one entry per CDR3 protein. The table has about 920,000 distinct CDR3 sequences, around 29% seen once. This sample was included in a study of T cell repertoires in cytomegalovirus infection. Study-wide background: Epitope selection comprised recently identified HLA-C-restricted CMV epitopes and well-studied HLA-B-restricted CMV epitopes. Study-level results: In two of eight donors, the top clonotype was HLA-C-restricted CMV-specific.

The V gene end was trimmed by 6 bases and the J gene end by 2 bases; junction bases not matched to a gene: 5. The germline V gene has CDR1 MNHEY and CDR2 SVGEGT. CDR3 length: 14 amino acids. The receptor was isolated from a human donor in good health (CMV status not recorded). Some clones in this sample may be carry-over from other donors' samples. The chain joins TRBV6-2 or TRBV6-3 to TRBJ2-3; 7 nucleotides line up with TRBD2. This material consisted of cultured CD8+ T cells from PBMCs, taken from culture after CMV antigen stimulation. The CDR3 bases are TGTGCCAGCAGCCAGCGGGGCCACACAGATACGCAGTATTTT. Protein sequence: CASSQRGHTDTQYF.